A single sample gave rise to the 2 T cell receptor beta chains below, sequenced in a study of T cell responses to AZD1222 COVID-19 vaccine. Profiled with immunoSEQ multiplex PCR; TCRdb holds only in-frame clones, not every one. The table includes more than 65,000 clones, 75% to 90% detected once. The sample in question was peripheral blood, obtained 28 days after the second AZD1222 dose. The receptor source for this set is an adult who received the AZD1222 COVID-19 vaccine.

In the case of this clone: This sample includes further DNA sequences coding for the same CDR3. The chain carries TRBV18 and TRBJ1-1; a possible D gene is TRBD1 (6 bases). Germline-derived CDR1 and CDR2 are KGHSH and LQKENI. This CDR3 comprises 13 residues. V was cut by 3 bases and J by 1 base, with 6 bases left in between. CDR3 sequence reads: CASSPGQNTEAFF. DNA of the CDR3: TGTGCCAGCTCACCGGGACAGAACACTGAAGCTTTCTTT.

The rearrangement links TRBV12-3 or TRBV12-4 to TRBJ2-2; D might be TRBD2 (6 bases). CDR3 length: 13 residues. Trimming pared 9 bases from V and 3 bases from J, leaving 11 bases between. The CDR3 is CASHGGHTGELFF. The CDR3 coding sequence is TGTGCCAGTCACGGAGGGCACACCGGGGAGCTGTTTTTT.